Described below is a single T cell receptor (beta chain) sequence and its context. Antigen: not known. This entry comes from a study of shared clonotypes between healthy human individuals. Study-level information: Per donor, three plates held CD4 naive cells, three held CD4 memory, two held CD8 naive and one held CD8 memory.

Study results and limitations: Naive subsets typically showed greater estimated richness than memory subsets. Sequencing depth was expected to influence donor clonotype sharing.

Donors were healthy HIV-negative adults without recent acute infections or vaccinations. The assay was immunoSEQ multiplex PCR, and TCRdb's table has in-frame clones only and misses some. Of about 2.3 million clones in the sample, just over 90% were seen once. The CDR3 has 16 residues. The junction had 8 bases not matched to a gene; V was cut back by 1 base and J by 7 bases. Germline V gene sequence: CDR1 SGHTA, CDR2 FQGNSA. The chain employs TRBV7-2 and TRBJ2-2; TRBD2 agrees at 8 bases. Source material: naive CD4+ T cells from PBMCs. Subset reported: CD45RA+ positively selected. This receptor was obtained from a man aged 18 to 30 in good health. Some clones in this sample may be carry-over from other donors' samples. The chain's CDR3 is CASSLELAATGGELFF. CDR3 nucleotides: TGTGCCAGCAGCTTAGAACTAGCGGCGACTGGCGGGGAGCTGTTTTTT.